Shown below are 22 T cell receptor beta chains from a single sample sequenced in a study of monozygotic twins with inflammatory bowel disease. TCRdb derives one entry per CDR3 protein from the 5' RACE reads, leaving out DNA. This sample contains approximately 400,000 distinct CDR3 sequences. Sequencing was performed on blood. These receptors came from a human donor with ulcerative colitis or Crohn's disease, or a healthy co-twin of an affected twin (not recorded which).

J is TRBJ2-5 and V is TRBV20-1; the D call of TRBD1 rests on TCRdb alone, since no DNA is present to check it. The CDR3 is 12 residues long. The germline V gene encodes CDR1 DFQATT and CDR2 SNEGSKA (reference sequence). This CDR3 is CSALGQRETQYF.

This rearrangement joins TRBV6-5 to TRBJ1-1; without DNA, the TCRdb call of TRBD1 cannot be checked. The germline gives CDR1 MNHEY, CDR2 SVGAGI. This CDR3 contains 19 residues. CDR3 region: CASSYSLIGAGTTNTEAFF.

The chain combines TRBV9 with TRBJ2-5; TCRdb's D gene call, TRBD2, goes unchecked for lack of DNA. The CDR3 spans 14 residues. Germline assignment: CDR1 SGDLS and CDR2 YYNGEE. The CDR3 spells CASSDARAQETQYF.

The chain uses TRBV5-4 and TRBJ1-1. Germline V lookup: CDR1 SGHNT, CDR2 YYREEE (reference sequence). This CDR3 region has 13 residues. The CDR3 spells CASSGRPNTEAFF.

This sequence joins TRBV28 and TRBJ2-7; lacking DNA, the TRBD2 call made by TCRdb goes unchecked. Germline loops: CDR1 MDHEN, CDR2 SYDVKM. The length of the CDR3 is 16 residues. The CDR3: CASSSIGLAVTYEQYF.

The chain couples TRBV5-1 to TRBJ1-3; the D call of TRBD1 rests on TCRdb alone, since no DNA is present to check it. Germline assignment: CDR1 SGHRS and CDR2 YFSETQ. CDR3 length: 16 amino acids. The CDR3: CASSPRGASSGNTIYF.

The CDR3 region is CASSQAGLAGYNEQFF. V is TRBV4-2 and J is TRBJ2-1; TCRdb lists TRBD2, though no DNA is available to test this call. There are 16 residues in the CDR3. CDR1 and CDR2 from the germline V gene are LGHNA and YNFKEQ.

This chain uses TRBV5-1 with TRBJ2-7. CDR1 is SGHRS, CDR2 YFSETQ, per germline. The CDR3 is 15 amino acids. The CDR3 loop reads CASSLDIGARYEQYF.

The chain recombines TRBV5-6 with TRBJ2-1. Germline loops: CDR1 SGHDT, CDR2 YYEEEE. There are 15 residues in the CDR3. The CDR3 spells CASSALNLRNNEQFF.

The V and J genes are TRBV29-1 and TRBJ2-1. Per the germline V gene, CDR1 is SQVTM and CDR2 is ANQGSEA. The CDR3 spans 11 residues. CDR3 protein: CSVHAYNEQFF.

The chain's CDR3 is CASSLGAVSGRLDNF. The gene calls are TRBV7-9 and TRBJ2-5; the D call from TCRdb, TRBD2, cannot be confirmed without DNA. This CDR3 has 15 amino acids. Germline V gene data show CDR1 as SEHNR and CDR2 as FQNEAQ (reference sequence).

The CDR3 reads CASSAQRSTEAFF. The chain is built from TRBV7-2 and TRBJ1-1. CDR3 length equals 13 residues. Germline values: CDR1 SGHTA, CDR2 FQGNSA.

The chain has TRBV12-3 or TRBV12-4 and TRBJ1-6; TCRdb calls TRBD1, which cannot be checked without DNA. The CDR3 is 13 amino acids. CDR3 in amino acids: CASKQGHNSPLHF.

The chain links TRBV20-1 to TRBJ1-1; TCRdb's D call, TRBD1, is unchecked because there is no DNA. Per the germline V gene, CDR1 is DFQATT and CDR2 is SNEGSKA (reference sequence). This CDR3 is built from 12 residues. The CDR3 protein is CSAPYGGPEAFF.

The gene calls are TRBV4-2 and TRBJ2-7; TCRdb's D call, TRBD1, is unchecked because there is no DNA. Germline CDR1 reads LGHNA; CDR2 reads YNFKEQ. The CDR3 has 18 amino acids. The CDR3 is CASSQETGRGDLSYEQYF.

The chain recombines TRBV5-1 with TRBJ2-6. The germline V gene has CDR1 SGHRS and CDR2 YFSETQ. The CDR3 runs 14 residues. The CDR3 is CASSLLYGANVLTF.

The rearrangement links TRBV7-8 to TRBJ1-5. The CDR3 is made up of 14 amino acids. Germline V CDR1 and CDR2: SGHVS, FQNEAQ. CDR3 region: CASSLANSNQPQHF.

CDR3 region: CASSWKEGQPQHF. The gene calls are TRBV12-3 or TRBV12-4 and TRBJ1-5. The CDR3 is made up of 13 amino acids.

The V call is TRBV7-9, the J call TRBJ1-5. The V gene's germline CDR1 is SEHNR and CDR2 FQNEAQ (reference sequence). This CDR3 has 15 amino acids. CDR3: CASSPEGGINQPQHF.

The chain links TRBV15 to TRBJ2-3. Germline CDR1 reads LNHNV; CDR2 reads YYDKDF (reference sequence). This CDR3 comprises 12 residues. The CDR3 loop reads CATSRASDTQYF.

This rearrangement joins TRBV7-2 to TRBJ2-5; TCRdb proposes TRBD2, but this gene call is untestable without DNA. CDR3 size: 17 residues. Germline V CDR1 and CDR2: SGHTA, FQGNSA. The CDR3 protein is CASSLFGTIKYQETQYF.

This chain's CDR3 is CASSPQGAAYNSPLHF. The chain is built from TRBV7-2 and TRBJ1-6; there is no DNA to check the TCRdb D call of TRBD1. CDR3 size: 16 residues. CDR1 and CDR2 from the germline V gene are SGHTA and FQGNSA. The full variable domain, with the rest looked up from reference TRBV7-2 and TRBJ1-6, is GAGVSQSPSNKVTEKGKDVELRCDPISGHTALYWYRQSLGQGLEFLIYFQGNSAPDKSGLPSDRFSAERTGGSVSTLTIQRTQQEDSAVYLCASSPQGAAYNSPLHFGNGTRLTVT.